A single sample gave rise to the 17 T cell receptor beta chains below, sequenced in a study of T cells in Graves' hyperthyroidism and ophthalmopathy. TCR beta CDR3 regions were amplified from RNA transcripts. The HTBI primer set drove a first-round RT-PCR of the TCR CDR3. TCRdb reprocessed the multiplex PCR reads via MiXCR and lists one record per CDR3 protein. This sample carries 490,000 or so distinct CDR3 sequences, approximately 49% of them seen once, and the ten largest clones take around 44%. The sequencing input was peripheral blood or thyroid tissue (not recorded which). All receptors derive from an adult woman with Graves' disease, either hyperthyroidism or ophthalmopathy (not recorded which).

This clonotype was found many times. This chain links TRBV20-1 with TRBJ1-2; D is uncertain. Trimming removed 5 bases at V and 7 bases at J, with 17 bases between. The CDR3 consists of 13 residues. The germline CDR1 and CDR2 sequences are DFQATT and SNEGSKA (reference sequence). Written as DNA, the CDR3 is TGCAGTGCTGCCTTGCCGGATGGTTCTGGCTACACCTTC. Its protein product is CSAALPDGSGYTF.

The V and J genes are TRBV29-1 and TRBJ1-2; 8 bases are shared with TRBD1. The CDR3 contains 13 residues. Trimming removed 1 base from V and 5 bases from J; junction bases left unmatched: 3. Germline CDR1 SQVTM, CDR2 ANQGSEA. CDR3 sequence reads: CSVEGGQEYGYTF. CDR3 DNA: TGCAGCGTTGAAGGGGGACAGGAGTATGGCTACACCTTC.

The chain employs TRBV9 and TRBJ2-2; D gene ambiguous. V dropped 0 bases and J dropped 7 bases, with 7 bases sitting between them. Germline V lookup: CDR1 SGDLS, CDR2 YYNGEE. The CDR3 spans 13 residues. DNA of the CDR3: TGTGCCAGCAGCGTAGATCCAGGCGGGGAGCTGTTTTTT. Translated, it gives CASSVDPGGELFF.

The V gene is TRBV10-1, the J gene TRBJ2-5; D perhaps matches TRBD2 (6 bases). Germline loops: CDR1 WNHNN, CDR2 SYGVQD (reference sequence). This CDR3 is built from 15 residues. Between the trimmed V and J ends, which lost 0 bases and 2 bases, there was a span of 10 bases. The CDR3 loop is CASSESIAGQETQYF. CDR3 sequence (DNA): TGCGCCAGCAGTGAGTCGATTGCGGGACAAGAGACCCAGTACTTC.

This chain links TRBV7-2 with TRBJ2-7; D might be TRBD1 (6 bases). V was clipped by 1 base and J by 3 bases, with 10 bases between them. There are 14 residues in the CDR3. Germline V gives CDR1 SGHTA, CDR2 FQGNSA. CDR3 residues: CASSLGLQGYEQYF. CDR3 nucleotides: TGTGCCAGCAGCTTAGGGTTACAGGGCTACGAGCAGTACTTC.

The rearrangement joins TRBV7-2 to TRBJ1-2, with D possibly being TRBD1 (5 bases). The CDR3 is made up of 13 amino acids. Trimming cost V 1 base and J 7 bases, with 10 bases left between them. Germline V gene sequence: CDR1 SGHTA, CDR2 FQGNSA. CDR3 DNA sequence: TGTGCCAGCAGCTTAGAGGGGTTCGGTGGCTACACCTTC. Translating gives CASSLEGFGGYTF.

Here the CDR3 DNA reads TGTGCCAGCAGTTATTCTGGGACACTTATGCTTTACGAGCAGTACTTC. Protein product: CASSYSGTLMLYEQYF. The genes are TRBV6-2 or TRBV6-3 and TRBJ2-7; D is possibly TRBD1 (6 bases). Germline V gives CDR1 MNHEY, CDR2 SVGEGT. CDR3 length: 16 amino acids. V gave up 3 bases and J gave up 4 bases, with 19 bases separating them.

For this clonotype: The missing conserved phenylalanine or tryptophan at the end of this CDR3 makes a read error likely. The DNA is left out, because the CDR3 cannot be placed on it with certainty; the CDR3 is given as TCRdb lists it. The genes are TRBV12-3 or TRBV12-4 and TRBJ1-1; no DNA check was done on the table's D call, TRBD1. Ends included, the CDR3 has 10 residues. CDR3 loop: CASSTQGAYY.

This clonotype was found many times. The chain links TRBV19 to TRBJ2-6; TRBD1 matches 7 bases. Germline CDR1 LNHDA, CDR2 SQIVND (reference sequence). V lost 6 bases and J lost 4; bases outside the gene matches: 6. The CDR3 contains 15 residues. CDR3 sequence: CASSEGARGANVLTF. The CDR3 nucleotides are TGTGCCAGTAGCGAGGGGGCGCGGGGGGCCAACGTCCTGACTTTC.

V gene TRBV29-1 combines with J gene TRBJ2-7; TRBD2 matches at 10 bases. The ends lost 5 bases at V and 0 bases at J; junction bases unmatched: 7. The CDR3 totals 15 residues. Germline V gene lookup returns CDR1 SQVTM and CDR2 ANQGSEA. The CDR3 nucleotides read TGCAGCGTTTTAGTAGCGGGAGGACGCTCCTACGAGCAGTACTTC. Amino acids: CSVLVAGGRSYEQYF.

This clonotype has only a few counts. A much larger clone lies one base from this, so it may be a read error. V gene TRBV20-1 combines with J gene TRBJ1-5; tentatively, D is TRBD1 (6 bases). CDR3 length: 12 residues. Per the germline V gene, CDR1 is DFQATT and CDR2 is SNEGSKA (reference sequence). The CDR3 DNA reads TGCAGTGCTGTACAGGGATATCAGTCCCAGCATTTT. This translates into CSAVQGYQSQHF.

This clonotype came up a few times. The J gene is TRBJ1-1, the V gene TRBV29-1, with a possible D match to TRBD1 (5 bases). V lost 5 bases to trimming and J lost 3 bases, with 10 bases between them. The CDR3 is 12 residues long. From germline, CDR1 is SQVTM and CDR2 ANQGSEA. The CDR3 DNA reads TGCAGCGTTTGGGGACCGGACACTGAAGCTTTCTTT. Protein sequence: CSVWGPDTEAFF. The full variable domain, its missing parts supplied by reference TRBV29-1 and TRBJ1-1, is SAVISQKPSRDICQRGTSLTIQCQVDSQVTMMFWYRQQPGQSLTLIATANQGSEATYESGFVIDKFPISRPNLTFSTLTVSNMSPEDSSIYLCSVWGPDTEAFFGQGTRLTVV.

This clonotype has a count of ten or more. The chain combines TRBV25-1 with TRBJ1-4; D is possibly TRBD1 (5 bases). V was trimmed by 1 base and J by 8 bases, leaving 8 bases between them. The CDR3 is 13 amino acids. Germline V lookup: CDR1 MGHDK, CDR2 SYGVNS. CDR3 nucleotides: TGTGCCAGCAGTGAATGGGGGGTGGAAAAACTGTTTTTT. Its protein is CASSEWGVEKLFF.

Many counts were recorded for this clonotype. The J gene is TRBJ2-2, the V gene TRBV6-5, with 7 positions matching TRBD2. J gave up 4 bases and V 8 bases, and 7 bases lay outside the gene matches. This CDR3 spans 14 amino acids. Germline lookup yields CDR1 MNHEY and CDR2 SVGAGI. In nucleotides, the CDR3 is TGTGCCAGCGCGGGAGAATGGAGCACCGGGGAGCTGTTTTTT. Protein product: CASAGEWSTGELFF.

This clonotype has a count of ten or more. The chain has TRBV5-6 and TRBJ1-3; perhaps TRBD1 as D (6 bases). This CDR3 is 14 amino acids long. Trimming removed 4 bases at V and 4 bases at J, with 12 bases between. Germline CDR1 and CDR2: SGHDT and YYEEEE. The DNA for the CDR3 is TGTGCCAGCAGCACAGGACAGTACGGAAACACCATATATTTT. It specifies CASSTGQYGNTIYF.

The genes are TRBV20-1 and TRBJ1-2; 7 nucleotides align to TRBD1. This CDR3 has 11 amino acids. Germline assignment: CDR1 DFQATT and CDR2 SNEGSKA (reference sequence). CDR3 in amino acids: CSSRQGGGYTF. CDR3 DNA: TGCAGCTCTCGACAGGGCGGCGGCTACACCTTC.

Note on this clonotype: The germline gene is not matched at one end of the junction; a read error may be the cause. The chain uses TRBV5-1 and TRBJ2-7; D gene unclear. The CDR3 length is 15 residues. Germline V CDR1 and CDR2: SGHRS, YFSETQ. CDR3: CASRLAVTVVYEQYF. CDR3 bases: TGCGCCAGCAGGTTGGCCGTCACCGTTGTCTACGAGCAGTACTTC.